This paragraph reports one T cell receptor (beta chain). The target antigen is unknown. Using immunoSEQ multiplex PCR, the repertoire was profiled, and TCRdb retains in-frame clones only, with some absent. The table shows 60,000 or so clones, with roughly 78% occurring only once. Template: tumor biopsy or peripheral blood genomic DNA, about 550-6,500 ng per sample. This sample was taken from a study of T cells in tumors after PD-1 blockade. As for the study in general: Patients had no prior checkpoint blockade, systemic immunosuppressants, or anti-cancer therapy within 4 weeks. A subset received ongoing vismodegib 150 mg daily alongside anti-PD-1 therapy.

Findings of the study overall: Blood contained about two fifths of the tumor's TCR clonotypes.

This CDR3 has 16 amino acids. The germline V gene has CDR1 SGHDT and CDR2 YYEEEE. Germline trimming cut 1 base from V and 5 bases from J; bases unmatched to any gene: 9. This TCR came from a human donor with basal cell carcinoma. V is TRBV5-6 and J is TRBJ2-3; 8 bases are a match to TRBD1. The sequencing here drew on PBMCs, taken before anti-PD-1 treatment. The CDR3 DNA sequence: TGTGCCAGCAGCTTGACTAGGACAGGGAAATTAGATACGCAGTATTTT. This encodes CASSLTRTGKLDTQYF.